This paragraph reports one T cell receptor (beta chain). Its antigen specificity is not known. No base-level quality is on record; no much larger clone is a single base apart. This sample is drawn from a study of T-cell reconstitution after alpha-beta-depleted transplantation in children listed by TCRdb under 2016. With regard to the full study: The study quantitatively tracked T-cell immune reconstitution after TCRalphabeta/CD19-depleted allogeneic hematopoietic cell transplantation in children using TCR repertoire profiling.

CDR1 is given as MDHEN and CDR2 as SYDVKM, both from the germline V gene. V is shortened by 3 bases, J by 0 bases, and the region joining them spans 12 bases. Inclusive of the bounding cysteine and phenylalanine, the CDR3 is 15 residues long. The kept DNA is CDR3 alone, 45 bases in frame from the first base. Libraries were built with PCR. Instrument used: Illumina HiSeq 2500. TCR library preparation used molecular barcoding, with unique molecular identifiers applied to normalize quantification of the TCRbeta repertoire. TCRdb took the public reads, trimmed them with fastp at Q25, ran MiXCR for clone calling and kept in-frame beta chains. Here each entry gathers all rows of one CDR3 protein and keeps the most common genes and DNA. Within this sample are over 300,000 distinct CDR3 sequences, with 10% of them counted one time only. Approximately 2.3% of the sample is taken by the ten largest.

The origin of this receptor is a human donor who donated a stem cell graft to a child with acute lymphoblastic leukemia. The V and J genes are TRBV28 and TRBJ2-7; TRBD1 is possibly the D segment (6 matching bases). Sequencing was performed on PBMCs from the stem cell graft donor, taken from the stem cell graft. The sequenced DNA: TGTGCCAGCAGTTTCAGGGGCTTAAGCTCCTACGAGCAGTACTTC. The translation is CASSFRGLSSYEQYF.